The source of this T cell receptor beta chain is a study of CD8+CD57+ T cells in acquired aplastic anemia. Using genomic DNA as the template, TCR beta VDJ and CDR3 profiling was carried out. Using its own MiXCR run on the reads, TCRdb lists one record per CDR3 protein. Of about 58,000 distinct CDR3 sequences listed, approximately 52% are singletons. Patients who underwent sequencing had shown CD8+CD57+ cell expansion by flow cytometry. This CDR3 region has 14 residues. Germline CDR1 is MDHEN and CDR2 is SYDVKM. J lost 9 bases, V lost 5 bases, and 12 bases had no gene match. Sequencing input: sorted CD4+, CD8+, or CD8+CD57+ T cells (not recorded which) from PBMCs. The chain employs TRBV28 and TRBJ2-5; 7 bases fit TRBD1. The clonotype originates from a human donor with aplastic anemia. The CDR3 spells CASSLQGIWQPQYF. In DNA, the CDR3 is TGTGCCAGCAGTCTACAGGGGATTTGGCAGCCCCAGTACTTC.